What follows are 30 T cell receptor beta chains derived from one specimen sequenced in a study of glioma-infiltrating T cells. TCR alpha and beta CDR3 regions were amplified from RNA using iRepertoire nested multiplex PCR. TCRdb redid the calling of the multiplex PCR reads with MiXCR, one entry per CDR3 protein. The sample consists of roughly 350,000 distinct CDR3 sequences, roughly two fifths of them appearing once. The sample taken for sequencing was glioma tissue, nonneoplastic brain tissue, or PBMCs (not recorded which). These receptors originate from a human donor with low-grade glioma or glioblastoma, undergoing nonglioma brain surgery, or in good health (not recorded which).

Remarks on this clonotype: One base away lies a much larger clone, so this may be a sequencing read error. This chain links TRBV6-1 with TRBJ2-1; the D is unclear. This CDR3 has 13 amino acids. CDR1 MNHNS and CDR2 SASEGT come from the germline V gene. The CDR3 DNA sequence: TGTGTCAGCACCAATGACGGATACAATGAGCAGTTCTTC. Translating it yields CVSTNDGYNEQFF.

This clonotype has a single count. Being one base from a much bigger clone, this may be a read error. The V call is TRBV6-5, the J call TRBJ1-2, with D possibly matching TRBD1 (5 bases). The CDR3 sequence is 15 residues long. Per germline, CDR1 MNHEY and CDR2 SVGAGI. CDR3 region: CASSYLGGRSYSYTF. CDR3 nucleotides: TGTGCCAGCAGTTACCTCGGGGGAAGGAGCTATAGCTACACCTTC.

The table lists this clonotype with a few counts. Written as DNA, the CDR3 is TGTGCCACCAGTGCCCCGACTAATCCGACCTACAATGAGCAGTTCTTC. Its translation: CATSAPTNPTYNEQFF. The chain joins TRBV24-1 to TRBJ2-1, with D perhaps TRBD2 (5 bases). CDR1 KGHDR and CDR2 SFDVKD come from the germline V gene. V lost 5 bases to trimming and J lost 2 bases, with 15 bases between them. The CDR3 consists of 16 residues.

The chain links TRBV28 to TRBJ1-2; a weak D match, TRBD1 (5 bases). V was clipped by 7 bases and J by 8 bases, with 20 bases between them. Germline assignment: CDR1 MDHEN and CDR2 SYDVKM. The CDR3 has 14 amino acids. The CDR3 spells CASTPGDRPEGYTF. The CDR3 DNA follows: TGTGCCAGCACCCCGGGGGACCGACCCGAGGGCTACACCTTC.

This chain joins TRBV27 and TRBJ1-5, with no clear D. This CDR3 has 15 residues. Per germline, CDR1 MNHEY and CDR2 SMNVEV (reference sequence). DNA of the CDR3: TGTGTTAGCAGTCCCCTCGGGTACGGGAATCAGCCCCAGCATTTT. Translated: CVSSPLGYGNQPQHF.

Details on this clonotype: One junction end does not reproduce the germline sequence, and a read error may be involved. The V gene is TRBV4-2, the J gene TRBJ2-7; 9 bases line up with TRBD1. Germline CDR1 and CDR2: LGHNA and YNFKEQ. This CDR3 is built from 17 residues. The CDR3 protein is CASSQVQGTGLSYERYF. CDR3 in DNA: TGTGCCAGCAGCCAAGTGCAAGGGACAGGGCTTTCCTACGAGCGGTACTTC.

This clonotype has only a few counts. The chain joins TRBV10-3 to TRBJ2-3; 9 nucleotides match TRBD1. CDR3 length equals 13 residues. V trimming: 11 bases; J trimming: 1 base; junction bases outside the gene matches: 4. From germline, CDR1 is ENHRY and CDR2 SYGVKD. The CDR3 DNA reads TGTGCCGTCCGGACAGGGGGCACAGATACGCAGTATTTT. This encodes CAVRTGGTDTQYF.

J is TRBJ2-1 and V is TRBV6-6; either TRBD1 or TRBD2 may fit D (6 bases each). The CDR3 runs 14 residues. V dropped 0 bases and J dropped 8 bases, with 11 bases sitting between them. CDR1 and CDR2 (germline): MNHNY, SVGAGI (reference sequence). The CDR3 DNA follows: TGTGCCAGCAGTTACTCGGGGGGCGTGTATGAGCAGTTCTTC. It yields the protein CASSYSGGVYEQFF.

J is TRBJ2-1 and V is TRBV2; D could derive from TRBD1 or TRBD2 (6 bases each). Germline loops: CDR1 SNHLY, CDR2 FYNNEI. The CDR3 spans 11 residues. CDR3 coding DNA: TGTGGGGGGGCGCCCTACAATGAGCAGTTCTTC. Translating it yields CGGAPYNEQFF.

This clonotype has ten or more counts. V gene TRBV28 combines with J gene TRBJ1-2; D perhaps matches TRBD1 (6 bases). CDR1 is MDHEN, CDR2 SYDVKM, per germline. The CDR3 totals 14 residues. The V and J ends lost 2 bases and 3 bases respectively, with 10 bases between them. The CDR3 sequence is CASSLAGEHYGYTF. As DNA, the CDR3 is TGTGCCAGCAGTTTAGCAGGGGAACACTATGGCTACACCTTC.

With respect to this clonotype: Just one base apart from a much larger clone, this may be a read error. The V gene is TRBV10-3, the J gene TRBJ2-7; tentatively, D is TRBD1 or TRBD2 (7 bases each). V dropped 7 bases and J dropped 4 bases, with 14 bases sitting between them. This CDR3 has 13 amino acids. Germline CDR1 reads ENHRY; CDR2 reads SYGVKD. CDR3 in DNA: TGTGCCATCAAGAACAGGGGAGGGTACGAGCAGTACTTC. It specifies CAIKNRGGYEQYF.

For this clonotype: This may be a read error: a much more frequent sequence differs by one nucleotide. The chain employs TRBV25-1 and TRBJ2-7; the D call may be TRBD1 or TRBD2 (5 bases each). V lost 3 bases and J lost 5, with 11 bases in between. CDR1 is MGHDK and CDR2 is SYGVNS in the germline V gene. The CDR3 contains 13 residues. The CDR3 spells CASSEGPRDEQYF. In DNA form, the CDR3 reads TGTGCCAGCAGTGAGGGACCGAGAGACGAGCAGTACTTC.

This chain links TRBV20-1 with TRBJ1-5, with D perhaps matching TRBD1 (5 bases). The CDR3 has 14 amino acids. Germline V gene data show CDR1 as DFQATT and CDR2 as SNEGSKA (reference sequence). Trimming took off 6 bases at V and 8 bases at J, with 20 bases between the two ends. The CDR3 spells CSALARAGQKPQHF. In DNA, the CDR3 is TGCAGTGCCCTTGCTCGGGCAGGGCAAAAGCCCCAGCATTTT.

About this clonotype: A much larger clone lies one base from this, so it may be a read error. The V call is TRBV28, the J call TRBJ2-7; TRBD2 might be the D (6 bases). Trimming pared 5 bases from V and 7 bases from J, leaving 27 bases between. The CDR3 is made up of 17 amino acids. In germline, CDR1 is MDHEN, CDR2 SYDVKM. CDR3 in DNA: TGTGCCAGCAGTCCACCGGCCCTAGCGAACTCCTACAATGAGCAGTACTTC. Residues: CASSPPALANSYNEQYF.

The chain recombines TRBV11-2 with TRBJ1-1; D not resolved. CDR1 and CDR2 from the germline V gene are SGHAT and FQNNGV. There are 15 residues in the CDR3. V dropped 2 bases and J dropped 5 bases, with 15 bases sitting between them. For the CDR3, the DNA is TGTGCCAGCAGCTTAACGGTGGCAGAACTTACTGAAGCTTTCTTT. Translated, it gives CASSLTVAELTEAFF. The full variable domain, its missing parts supplied by reference TRBV11-2 and TRBJ1-1, is EAGVAQSPRYKIIEKRQSVAFWCNPISGHATLYWYQQILGQGPKLLIQFQNNGVVDDSQLPKDRFSAERLKGVDSTLKIQPAKLEDSAVYLCASSLTVAELTEAFFGQGTRLTVV.

This clonotype has more than one count but fewer than ten. The V and J genes are TRBV25-1 and TRBJ1-5; D is uncertain. Germline CDR1 reads MGHDK; CDR2 reads SYGVNS. V was shortened by 6 bases and J by 2 bases, with 11 bases between the two germline ends. This CDR3 region has 14 residues. The CDR3 loop is CASSPIGGNQPQHF. CDR3 nucleotides: TGTGCCAGCAGCCCAATCGGCGGCAATCAGCCCCAGCATTTT.

The sample holds a few counts of this clonotype. CDR3 nucleotide sequence: TGTGCCAGCAGCTCCCCCCCCGTGGAGACCCAGTACTTC. It yields the protein CASSSPPVETQYF. The rearrangement uses TRBV7-2 and TRBJ2-5; no clear D. The germline V gene has CDR1 SGHTA and CDR2 FQGNSA. Trimming stripped 4 bases from V and 5 bases from J, with 11 bases between. This CDR3 has 13 amino acids.

This clonotype was seen a handful of times. The V gene is TRBV20-1, the J gene TRBJ2-3; no firm D call. CDR1 and CDR2 from the germline V gene are DFQATT and SNEGSKA (reference sequence). The ends were cut back, 3 bases at V and 5 bases at J, with 12 bases in the middle. The CDR3 is made up of 13 amino acids. CDR3 sequence (DNA): TGCAGTGCTAGTGAGGAGTACAGAGATACGCAGTATTTT. Translated: CSASEEYRDTQYF.

The chain combines TRBV4-2 with TRBJ2-3; no clear D. V gave up 0 bases and J gave up 2 bases, with 9 bases separating them. The germline gives CDR1 LGHNA, CDR2 YNFKEQ. The CDR3 extends over 15 amino acids. Here the CDR3 reads CASSQEARNTDTQYF. In DNA form, the CDR3 reads TGTGCCAGCAGCCAAGAAGCCAGAAACACAGATACGCAGTATTTT.

The chain carries TRBV7-2 and TRBJ2-7, with D perhaps TRBD1 (5 bases). The length of the CDR3 is 12 residues. Germline loops: CDR1 SGHTA, CDR2 FQGNSA. V shed 7 bases and J shed 4 bases, with 11 bases lying between them. The CDR3 protein is CASNYQGYEQYF. The CDR3 coding sequence is TGTGCCAGCAACTATCAGGGTTACGAGCAGTACTTC.

This chain connects TRBV27 to TRBJ2-7, with a weak D call TRBD2 (5 bases). V was trimmed by 5 bases and J by 7 bases, leaving 24 bases between them. The CDR3 loop spans 16 amino acids. Germline CDR1 MNHEY, CDR2 SMNVEV (reference sequence). As DNA, the CDR3 is TGTGCCAGCAGTCTAGCAGGCTTTGGCTCCTACAATGAGCAGTACTTC. Translated, it gives CASSLAGFGSYNEQYF.

This clonotype was counted between two and nine times. The CDR3 end shows no conserved phenylalanine or tryptophan, and so a read error is likely. The chain has TRBV15 and TRBJ1-3; no firm D call. Trimming shortened V by 2 bases and J by 0 bases, and 5 bases separated the two germline ends. There are 14 residues in the CDR3. The germline gives CDR1 LNHNV, CDR2 YYDKDF (reference sequence). CDR3 region: CATSRPNSGNTIYL. DNA for the CDR3: TGTGCCACCAGCAGACCGAACTCTGGAAACACCATATATCTT.

This clonotype was seen at least ten times. The rearrangement links TRBV6-1 to TRBJ2-1, with a possible D match to TRBD2 (5 bases). The CDR3 consists of 15 residues. CDR1 MNHNS and CDR2 SASEGT come from the germline V gene. Trimming stripped 6 bases from V and 2 bases from J, with 14 bases between. The CDR3 loop is CASRLDWRPYNEQFF. In DNA form, the CDR3 reads TGTGCCAGCAGGTTGGACTGGAGGCCCTACAATGAGCAGTTCTTC.

Of note for this clonotype: This sequence may be a read error, since a much larger clone differs from it by one base. Because it lacks the conserved phenylalanine or tryptophan at the end, this CDR3 is likely a read error. This chain joins TRBV15 and TRBJ2-5; tentative D call: TRBD2 (5 bases). V lost 0 bases to trimming and J lost 1 base, with 9 bases between them. This CDR3 is 15 amino acids long. Germline V gene lookup returns CDR1 LNHNV and CDR2 YYDKDF (reference sequence). The CDR3 region has the DNA TGTGCCACCAGCAGAGATCCCGGGGTCCAAGAGACCCAGTACTTA. The encoded protein is CATSRDPGVQETQYL.

V usage is TRBV20-1 and J usage is TRBJ2-1, with 7 bases lining up with TRBD1. Per the germline V gene, CDR1 is DFQATT and CDR2 is SNEGSKA (reference sequence). J was trimmed by 7 bases and V by 0 bases; bases with no gene match: 9. This CDR3 is built from 15 residues. The chain's CDR3 is CSARDTGQRENEQFF. CDR3 in DNA: TGCAGTGCTAGAGATACGGGACAGAGAGAGAATGAGCAGTTCTTC.

V and J are TRBV28 and TRBJ1-5; no definite D call. Germline CDR1 reads MDHEN; CDR2 reads SYDVKM. The CDR3 totals 17 residues. Trimming took 5 bases from V and 2 from J, leaving 19 bases between them. The CDR3 protein is CASSGSVGVLGNQPQHF. The CDR3 coding sequence is TGTGCCAGCAGTGGGTCAGTTGGGGTTCTTGGCAATCAGCCCCAGCATTTT.

A remark on this clonotype: Germline and junction disagree at one end, which may indicate a read error. The chain links TRBV24-1 to TRBJ2-5; D call uncertain. The V gene's germline CDR1 is KGHDR and CDR2 SFDVKD. The CDR3 covers 14 residues. CDR3 sequence: CASSPCTDQETQYF. The DNA of the CDR3 is TGTGCCAGCAGTCCCTGTACAGACCAAGAGACTCAGTACTTC.

J is TRBJ2-1 and V is TRBV4-1, with D perhaps TRBD1 (5 bases). V was pared by 3 bases and J by 3 bases, with 15 bases between. Germline V gene lookup returns CDR1 MGHRA and CDR2 YSYEKL. CDR3 size: 16 residues. In nucleotides, the CDR3 is TGCGCCAGCAGCCAGGGGCGGCCTACTTACTACAATGAGCAGTTCTTC. Its protein is CASSQGRPTYYNEQFF.

For this clonotype: The CDR3 does not close with the conserved phenylalanine or tryptophan, likely indicating a read error. Because the CDR3's place on the DNA is in doubt, the DNA is left out and the CDR3 is given as listed by TCRdb. The CDR3 is CASSEALPGPPS. The chain is built from TRBV2 and TRBJ2-7; the D call TRBD2 from the table was never checked on the DNA. 12 amino acids form the CDR3, both terminal residues included. Germline assignment: CDR1 SNHLY and CDR2 FYNNEI.

The gene calls are TRBV29-1 and TRBJ2-4; no clear D gene. The V and J ends lost 6 bases and 0 bases respectively, with 6 bases between them. Per the germline V gene, CDR1 is SQVTM and CDR2 is ANQGSEA. The CDR3 loop spans 12 amino acids. The CDR3 reads CSVKAAKNIQYF. In DNA form, the CDR3 reads TGCAGCGTCAAGGCAGCCAAAAACATTCAGTACTTC.